This T cell receptor beta chain was identified during a study of blood T cell repertoires in COVID-19. Study-wide background: Samples of COVID-19 (acute and convalescent) were obtained from the United States, Italy and Spain. From T cells, B-cell-depleted T cells, or PBMCs came the material, which was cDNA or gDNA.

The length of the CDR3 is 14 residues. Trimming removed 6 bases at V and 0 bases at J, with 12 bases between. Per germline, CDR1 MNHNY and CDR2 SVGAGI (reference sequence). Under the authors' procedure: Scientists estimated how many nucleated cells there were by amplifying reference gene primers. Using immunoSEQ multiplex PCR, the repertoire was profiled, and TCRdb retains in-frame clones only, with some absent. Clone size and V and J calls were adopted from that table, with D and trimming inferred from the DNA. Seen here are around 130,000 clones, approximately 84% observed once, and the top ten hold 9.5% to 15%.

Sequencing was performed on peripheral blood. The origin of this receptor is a human donor in a cohort sampled during active COVID-19. The chain couples TRBV6-6 to TRBJ2-7, with D perhaps matching TRBD1 (5 bases). CDR3 bases: TGTGCCAGCAGCTTACAGGTATCCTCCTACGAGCAGTACTTC. Translating gives CASSLQVSSYEQYF.